Included here is one T cell receptor (beta chain) sequence, with context. Its antigen specificity is not known. The record has no base qualities; no much larger clone is one base away. The sample belongs to a study of blood T cell repertoires in COVID-19 (TCRdb year 2020). Some background on the complete study: Collaborator samples came from the United States, Italy and Spain and covered acute and convalescent phases of COVID-19. The material from the prospective study consisted of cDNA or gDNA derived from T cells, B-cell-depleted T cells, or PBMCs. The dataset comprised deeply sampled blood TCRbeta repertoires from subjects exposed to, actively infected with, or recovered from COVID-19. The repertoires were released in a freely available public database meant as a resource for research on the immune response to SARS-CoV-2. Samples were obtained from the ongoing ImmuneRACE study (first 160 participants) and from about 1,300 subjects provided by 6 global collaborators. Sample metadata almost always included a de-identified subject ID, COVID-19 status, age in years and sex. Where available, HLA class I and class II types were obtained from metadata supplied by the sample provider rather than from assay-based typing. The paper's findings and limits, for the study overall: How much clinical and demographic metadata was included differed by source and by participant, and the metadata was provided uncurated.

Per the germline V gene (reference sequence), LNHDA is the CDR1 and SQIVND is the CDR2. Cut back by 7 bases and 6 bases, the V and J ends lie 15 bases apart. The cysteine opens and the phenylalanine closes a CDR3 of 14 amino acids. The sequence is cut down to CDR3 DNA, 42 bases in frame from base 1. TCRbeta CDR3 regions were amplified from genomic DNA by means of the immunoSEQ Assay, a bias-controlled multiplex PCR. The paper's data handling went like this. Within the assay, amplification of reference gene primers was used to estimate how many nucleated cells each sample contained. Sequence reads were collapsed and filtered to measure the absolute abundance of every unique TCRbeta CDR3 rearrangement. Productive Simpson clonality was computed per sample as the square root of Simpson's diversity index over productive rearrangements. Held by TCRdb, this immuneACCESS table contains in-frame sequences only and omits some clones. Under half of the omission traces to an unresolved V gene where checked; the cause of the rest is unknown. V, J and clone size are taken as reported in that table, and D and trimming were inferred from the DNA itself. The sample profile shows approximately 150,000 clones; around nine tenths of them were found once. The ten largest clones add up to 2.5% to 3% of the sample.

One collaborating source in Seattle enrolled patients during active infection and followed them longitudinally through the course of disease. Each collaborating institution followed its own protocols to collect whole blood in K2EDTA tubes. Collaborator samples were shipped for TCRbeta analysis as frozen whole blood, isolated PBMCs, or DNA extracted from either sample type. The chain links TRBV19 with TRBJ2-2; the best D guess is TRBD2, with 7 bases matching. The sample taken for sequencing was peripheral blood. The clonotype originates from a woman older than 75 with COVID-19, enrolled during active disease. For the CDR3, the sequence is CASKSGGQAGELFF. The DNA is TGTGCCAGTAAATCGGGGGGCCAGGCCGGGGAGCTGTTTTTT.